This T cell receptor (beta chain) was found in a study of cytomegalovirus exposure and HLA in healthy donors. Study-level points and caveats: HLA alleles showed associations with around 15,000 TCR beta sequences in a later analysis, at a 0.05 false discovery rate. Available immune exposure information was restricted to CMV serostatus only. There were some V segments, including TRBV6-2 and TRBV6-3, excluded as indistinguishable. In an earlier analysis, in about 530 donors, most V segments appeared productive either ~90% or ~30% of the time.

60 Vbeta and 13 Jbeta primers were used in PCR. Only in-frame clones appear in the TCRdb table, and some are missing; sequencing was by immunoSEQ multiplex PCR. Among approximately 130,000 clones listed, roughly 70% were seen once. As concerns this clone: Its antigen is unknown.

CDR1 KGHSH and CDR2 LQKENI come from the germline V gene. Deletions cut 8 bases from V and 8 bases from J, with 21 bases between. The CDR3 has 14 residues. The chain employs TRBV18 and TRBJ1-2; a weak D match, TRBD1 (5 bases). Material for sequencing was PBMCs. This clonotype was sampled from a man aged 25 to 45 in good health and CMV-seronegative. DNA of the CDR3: TGTGCCAGCAGGGCTCCGAGGCAGGGTGACGGCTACACCTTC. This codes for CASRAPRQGDGYTF.